This TCR beta chain was retrieved from a study of cytomegalovirus exposure and HLA in healthy donors (dated by TCRdb to 2016 to 2017). For the study in its entirety: An earlier analysis of roughly 610 of the donors reported over 250 Gb of sequence data and some 110 million unique TCR beta sequences obtained from about 180 million T cells. Rather than drawing on any new phenotypic data, the later analysis identified candidate immune exposures from TCR beta sequences and the way those sequences occurred across donors. The aim of the study was to test whether cataloging public T cell receptors could identify signatures of past pathogen exposure. Roughly 300 gigabases of sequencing data and 70 million to 95 million unique TCR sequences made up an early release that covered 640 HLA-typed donors. The study used immunosequencing to profile the T cell repertoires of some 600 subjects and linked those repertoires to cytomegalovirus serostatus. To study patterns of TCR occurrence, a later analysis re-analyzed previously published TCR beta repertoires from several hundred donors and added high-resolution HLA genotyping. Along with the 666-subject first cohort, a separate validation cohort of over a hundred different subjects was used. Among 300 to 500 genotyped donors of the cohort, an average of approximately 200,000 unique TCR beta nucleotide sequences was sequenced per donor, of which 15% to 20% were non-productive. The genetic ancestry cluster associated with self-reported Caucasian donors included 80% to 90% of the 300 to 450 genotyped donors. In a later genetic analysis, genome-wide SNP genotypes for about three fifths of the roughly 670 donors were used, and that subset was treated as a discovery cohort. A handful of DR-DQ haplotypes were treated as single units for association and clustering because of strong linkage in the cohort. High-throughput TCR immunosequencing, statistical association of individual TCRs with disease status, and machine learning were combined to predict cytomegalovirus infection status. HLA typing included class I and class II loci at four-digit resolution. Typing coverage differed by locus: A, B, C, DRB1 and DQB1 were typed in about 629-640 donors, DQA1 in 500 to 550, DPA1 in nearly 610, and DPB1 in around 490. Alongside the repertoire data, information on donor age, sex, ethnicity and CMV serostatus was compiled. An earlier analysis of nearly 600 of the donors applied high-throughput TCR beta sequencing to assess whether each TCR beta V gene segment acted as functional or pseudogenic. Every repertoire in the discovery cohort had been generated on one and the same sequencing platform. Paper-wide results and their limitations: According to the authors, the approach could potentially be generalized to other disease states and immunological phenotypes. The classifier was reported to diagnose cytomegalovirus status with high specificity and sensitivity in both the original and validation cohorts. Across donors, most TCR sequences were observed very rarely, whereas some public TCRs were present in many individuals. A later analysis associated 15,000 to 20,000 TCR beta sequences with specific HLA alleles at a false discovery rate of 0.05. The earlier analysis of 587 of the donors excluded roughly 17 rarely observed V segments, including chromosome 9 orphons, because counts were too low. Strong co-occurrence of HLA alleles, especially DR and DQ, made assigning TCR associations to individual alleles difficult. According to a later analysis, TCR association rates differed among HLA loci, with DRB1 alleles showing the most associated TCRs and HLA-C alleles showing the fewest. In a later analysis, HLA-associated TCR beta chains showed more clonal expansion and lower generation probabilities than non-associated chains that were equally common. Linkage disequilibrium might explain the correlated functional status among segregating V segments, but an unknown experimental factor could not be ruled out. A later analysis found that most CMV-associated TCR beta chains appeared HLA-restricted, with HLA associations seemingly driven largely by CMV exposure. The only immune exposure information available for the cohort was CMV serostatus. Because some donors lacked HLA typing at each locus, the association tests relied only on the typed subset. The study gave a list of over 150 TCR beta chains associated with cytomegalovirus. A further reported finding was that TCR beta sequences accurately predicted the HLA-A and HLA-B alleles for most subjects in the first cohort. The presence/absence analyses assumed that sequencing depth was roughly uniform across donors, and that assumption may not be true. Broadly in line with IMGT annotations, most TCR beta V segments showed up in productive rearrangements about 87% or about 30% of the time in an earlier analysis of several hundred of the donors. The cohort was sequenced for TCR beta chains only, and without alpha or paired-chain data the features that could be detected were limited. Some IMGT-functional V segments, including TRBV6-2 and TRBV6-3, could not be distinguished by the 87-base-pair reads and were therefore excluded. A cluster of highly shared sequence variants was judged likely to be a technical artifact of the sequencing pipeline. Three of the identified cytomegalovirus-associated TCR beta chains were confirmed in vitro to be specific for cytomegalovirus antigens. According to a later genetic analysis, donors in an Asian-associated ancestry cluster had fewer N-insertions in productive TCRs than the approximately 670-donor mean. Several of the top co-occurrence clusters appeared to be linked to parvovirus B19, influenza, CMV and Epstein-Barr virus, according to a later analysis. An association between a missense DCLRE1C variant and V-gene and J-gene trimming of TCR beta chains was found in a later genetic analysis and replicated in an independent cohort.

The CDR3 covers 14 residues, taking in both the cysteine and the phenylalanine. Just CDR3 DNA is preserved here, 42 bases in frame from base 1. From a lookup of the germline V gene, CDR1 and CDR2 are WSHSY and SAAADI. V lost 3 bases and J lost 5 bases, and the count of bases not matched to a germline gene is 1. Regarding this clone: Its antigen is not yet known. Base qualities are not recorded, but no much larger clone differs from it by a single base.

In total, about 650 healthy bone marrow donors made up the cohort. At the time of sampling, all cohort members were nominally healthy, though unrecorded immune exposures were likely present. The donor tested CMV seronegative, placing the donor among the 350 or so seronegative members of the cohort. A peripheral blood sample was collected from each donor, and TCR beta sequencing was performed on peripheral blood mononuclear cells. Genomic DNA extraction from the blood cell samples was performed with the Qiagen DNeasy Blood Extraction Kit. Libraries were made using the immunoSEQ multiplex PCR assay. A mixture of 60 forward primers for TCR Vbeta segments and 13 reverse primers for TCR Jbeta segments was used in the multiplex PCR. Amplification of the CDR3 region of rearranged TCR beta genes was performed with a multiplex PCR assay on genomic DNA. The amplified TCR beta libraries were sequenced on the Illumina HiSeq System as 87-base-pair reads. From the authors' description of their analysis: A later analysis counted about 82 million unique TCR beta chains across the 550 to 700 repertoires, and around 9.9 million of these chains were shared by at least two donors. Raw reads were error-corrected and collapsed into unique sequences by a nearest-neighbor algorithm in which closely related sequences were merged to remove PCR and sequencing errors. Alignment of CDR3 sequences to IMGT reference sequences was used to assign V, D and J gene segments. For a sequence to be retained, a match of at least six nucleotides to both a V gene segment and a J gene segment was required. A rearrangement counted as productive if the CDR3 had no stop codons and remained in frame with V and J, and every other rearrangement counted as non-productive. CDR3 was defined according to IMGT convention as the region running from the second conserved V-encoded cysteine to the conserved J-encoded phenylalanine. In an earlier analysis of 587 of the donors, sequences lacking an unambiguous match to a single V gene segment were excluded. In an earlier analysis of almost 600 of the donors, a V segment was called functional when productive rearrangements were above 56.7%, and segregating when the standard deviation between donors exceeded 5%. A statistical classification framework was developed to diagnose cytomegalovirus status using the catalog of TCR beta chain sequences. V and J gene assignment, in a later analysis, came from comparing TCR nucleotide sequences with IMGT/GENE-DB human TR gene sequences. A later analysis assigned CDR3 sequences and most-parsimonious VDJ recombination scenarios with the TCRdist pipeline. In a later analysis, each TCR beta chain was defined by its CDR3 amino acid sequence together with its V-gene family, and reads lacking a unique V-gene family were excluded. To address suspected cross-contamination and a sequencing artifact, a later analysis removed roughly 640 highly shared, low-generation-probability nucleotide sequences. In a later analysis, a clonal expansion index for each public chain was calculated from normalized within-repertoire ranks of inferred template counts. Generation probabilities in a later analysis came from a VDJ recombination model fitted to out-of-frame rearrangements, and those results were checked against IGoR. In a later analysis, TCR-TCR, TCR-HLA and TCR-CMV co-occurrence was scored with hypergeometric tests, and a repertoire-size bias correction was applied to TCR pairs. In a later analysis, false discovery rates were estimated by permuting HLA or CMV assignments 20 times. A later analysis grouped co-occurring TCRs with DBSCAN, adding TCRdist sequence similarity when clustering within HLA-allele-positive subsets. For co-occurrence clustering, repertoires with fewer than 30,000 or more than 120,000 public chains were excluded, along with five or six repertoires with anomalous nucleotide sharing. Entries here come from immuneACCESS through TCRdb and include only in-frame sequences with V and J called. Some clones fail to appear in such tables; in the studies checked, an unresolved V gene covers under half of the shortfall, and the cause of the remainder is unknown. The V and J calls and clone size were taken over from that table, and D and trimming were inferred from the DNA. This sample lists around 150,000 clones; over 70% were detected once. The biggest ten clones account for about 4.7% of the sample.

This TCR was recovered from a man aged 25 to 40 in good health and CMV-seronegative. In this chain, TRBV10-2 is recombined with TRBJ2-7, and TRBD2 aligns with 13 junction nucleotides. Material for sequencing was PBMCs. At the DNA level, the sequence is TGCGCCAGCAGTGAAGGACTAGCGGGAGACGAGCAGTACTTC. It encodes CASSEGLAGDEQYF.